The 26 T cell receptor beta chains below come from one sample, sequenced in a study of OX40 agonist ivuxolimab in advanced cancers. Assay: immunoSEQ multiplex PCR; the TCRdb copy retains only in-frame clones and omits some. Here the sample spans tens of thousands of clones, about 90% being singletons. The input for sequencing was CD4+ or CD8+ T cells sorted from blood, taken in a trial of the OX40 agonist ivuxolimab. The receptors stem from an adult with an advanced solid tumor such as melanoma, head and neck, liver or kidney cancer.

The genes are TRBV5-1 and TRBJ2-4; the D is unclear. Per germline, CDR1 SGHRS and CDR2 YFSETQ. The CDR3 totals 14 residues. Trimming took off 4 bases at V and 2 bases at J, with 10 bases between the two ends. In DNA, the CDR3 is TGCGCCAGCAGCGAACGAGTAACCAAAAACATTCAGTACTTC. Its protein product is CASSERVTKNIQYF.

The chain couples TRBV11-2 to TRBJ2-7; TRBD2 might be the D (6 bases). The V end was cut by 3 bases, the J end by 6 bases, with 15 bases between. Germline values: CDR1 SGHAT, CDR2 FQNNGV. This CDR3 has 14 residues. Here the CDR3 DNA reads TGTGCCAGCAGCTTTGTAGGGGAGGAGGGCGAGCAGTACTTC. This gives the protein CASSFVGEEGEQYF.

The J gene is TRBJ1-1, the V gene TRBV19, with D maybe TRBD1 (6 bases). Germline assignment: CDR1 LNHDA and CDR2 SQIVND (reference sequence). Trimming left V 8 bases short and J 3 bases short, with 19 bases between. The CDR3 has 15 amino acids. The CDR3 DNA follows: TGTGCCAGTGCCTCCGGACAGTCCTTTTACACTGAAGCTTTCTTT. Its protein product is CASASGQSFYTEAFF.

This chain joins TRBV10-3 and TRBJ1-5; D possibly corresponds to TRBD1 (6 bases). Deletions cut 6 bases from V and 0 bases from J, with 12 bases between. The CDR3 extends over 15 amino acids. The V gene's germline CDR1 is ENHRY and CDR2 SYGVKD. In nucleotides, the CDR3 is TGTGCCATCAGCTCCGGGACATTTAGCAATCAGCCCCAGCATTTT. Translated: CAISSGTFSNQPQHF.

The chain employs TRBV18 and TRBJ1-1, with D possibly TRBD1 on 5 matching bases. CDR1 and CDR2 from the germline V gene are KGHSH and LQKENI. CDR3 length: 16 amino acids. V lost 3 bases and J lost 1, with 15 bases in between. The CDR3 spells CASSPPPGLPNTEAFF. Written as DNA, the CDR3 is TGTGCCAGCTCACCCCCCCCGGGACTCCCGAACACTGAAGCTTTCTTT. Together with reference TRBV18 and TRBJ1-1, the CDR3 gives the full variable domain: NAGVMQNPRHLVRRRGQEARLRCSPMKGHSHVYWYRQLPEEGLKFMVYLQKENIIDESGMPKERFSAEFPKEGPSILRIQQVVRGDSAAYFCASSPPPGLPNTEAFFGQGTRLTVV.

The chain carries TRBV15 and TRBJ2-1; TRBD2 matches at 10 bases. V shed 1 base, J shed 7 bases, and the junction held 7 bases outside the gene matches. CDR1 is LNHNV and CDR2 is YYDKDF in the germline V gene (reference sequence). This CDR3 contains 16 residues. The CDR3 spells CATSRAPLAGVNEQFF. The DNA for the CDR3 is TGTGCCACCAGCAGAGCACCCCTAGCGGGAGTGAATGAGCAGTTCTTC. The whole variable domain, filled in from reference TRBV15 and TRBJ2-1, reads DAMVIQNPRYQVTQFGKPVTLSCSQTLNHNVMYWYQQKSSQAPKLLFHYYDKDFNNEADTPDNFQSRRPNTSFCFLDIRSPGLGDTAMYLCATSRAPLAGVNEQFFGPGTRLTVL.

The chain uses TRBV28 and TRBJ1-5, with 11 bases that match TRBD1. J lost 1 base, V lost 6 bases, and 2 bases had no gene match. Germline V gene data show CDR1 as MDHEN and CDR2 as SYDVKM. This CDR3 spans 15 amino acids. CDR3 nucleotides: TGTGCCAGCAGAGGGACAGGGGGGAGCAATCAGCCCCAGCATTTT. It codes for CASRGTGGSNQPQHF.

This rearrangement joins TRBV9 to TRBJ2-2; a weak D match, TRBD1 (5 bases). This CDR3 has 12 residues. Germline V CDR1 and CDR2: SGDLS, YYNGEE. V lost 5 bases and J lost 5, with 7 bases in between. Written as DNA, the CDR3 is TGTGCCAGCAGTTACAGGACCGGGGAGCTGTTTTTT. Its protein is CASSYRTGELFF.

The gene calls are TRBV6-1 and TRBJ2-7; 7 nucleotides agree with TRBD1. The CDR3 has 15 amino acids. The germline CDR1 and CDR2 sequences are MNHNS and SASEGT. Losses at the gene ends were 3 bases for V and 0 bases for J; bases not matched to a gene: 5. Here the CDR3 DNA reads TGTGCCAGCAGTGAGTGGGACAGTGTCTCCTACGAGCAGTACTTC. Translated: CASSEWDSVSYEQYF.

The chain carries TRBV4-3 and TRBJ2-5; the match to TRBD2 covers 9 bases. J gave up 5 bases and V 4 bases, and 11 bases lay outside the gene matches. The CDR3 sequence is 16 residues long. The V gene's germline CDR1 is LGHNA and CDR2 YSLEER. CDR3 sequence (DNA): TGCGCCAGCAGCCGAGGAGTAGCGGGAGCCGGGGAGACCCAGTACTTC. Its translation: CASSRGVAGAGETQYF.

A single count supports this clone. The chain joins TRBV7-2 to TRBJ2-1, with TRBD2 matching over 9 bases. The V and J ends lost 5 bases and 6 bases, in that order; junction bases with no gene match: 8. The CDR3 covers 15 residues. Looked up from germline, CDR1 is SGHTA and CDR2 is FQGNSA. The CDR3 region is CASSPGLAISNEQFF. CDR3 coding DNA: TGTGCCAGCAGCCCCGGACTAGCGATTAGCAATGAGCAGTTCTTC.

The J gene is TRBJ1-2, the V gene TRBV5-8; 9 positions agree with TRBD1. CDR1 and CDR2 (germline): SGHTS, YDEGEE. The trim removed 2 bases at V and 2 bases at J, leaving 7 bases unmatched. CDR3 length: 16 amino acids. The CDR3 region is CASSLLAGQGNYGYTF. CDR3 DNA: TGTGCCAGCAGCTTATTAGCCGGACAGGGGAACTATGGCTACACCTTC.

The chain employs TRBV7-9 and TRBJ1-2; unclear D gene. This CDR3 has 12 amino acids. The V and J ends lost 8 bases and 4 bases respectively, with 11 bases between them. Germline V gene data show CDR1 as SEHNR and CDR2 as FQNEAQ (reference sequence). CDR3 loop: CASSRSIYGYTF. The DNA of the CDR3 is TGTGCCAGCTCCCGGTCAATCTATGGCTACACCTTC.

The table lists this clone with a count of one. The CDR3 sequence is CASSPGGGASYGYTF. In nucleotides, the CDR3 is TGTGCCAGCAGTCCCGGAGGGGGGGCTAGCTATGGCTACACCTTC. V and J are TRBV6-4 and TRBJ1-2; the D gene is possibly TRBD1 (6 bases). CDR3 size: 15 residues. CDR1 is MRHNA and CDR2 is SNTAGT in the germline V gene. The ends were cut back, 5 bases at V and 4 bases at J, with 17 bases in the middle.

The chain joins TRBV27 to TRBJ2-2; maybe TRBD1 (6 bases). Trimming shortened V by 5 bases and J by 2 bases, and 18 bases separated the two germline ends. This CDR3 is built from 17 residues. The germline CDR1 and CDR2 sequences are MNHEY and SMNVEV (reference sequence). The CDR3, as DNA: TGTGCCAGCAGTCGTGACAGGAAGCCAGTCAACACCGGGGAGCTGTTTTTT. Protein: CASSRDRKPVNTGELFF.

This chain connects TRBV12-5 to TRBJ2-2; D perhaps matches TRBD1 (5 bases). Between the trimmed V and J ends, which lost 1 base and 0 bases, there was a span of 6 bases. Germline loops: CDR1 LGHNT, CDR2 FRNRAP. The CDR3 covers 15 residues. The CDR3 reads CASGLDRTNTGELFF. CDR3 nucleotides: TGTGCTAGTGGTTTGGACAGGACGAACACCGGGGAGCTGTTTTTT.

This chain uses TRBV19 with TRBJ2-5; TRBD2 matches 12 bases. This CDR3 region has 14 residues. CDR1 LNHDA and CDR2 SQIVND come from the germline V gene (reference sequence). V was clipped by 5 bases and J by 4 bases; unmatched bases: 2. CDR3 sequence: CASSSGLAGETQYF. The CDR3 DNA reads as TGTGCCAGTAGTTCGGGACTAGCGGGAGAGACCCAGTACTTC. The full variable domain, in which reference TRBV19 and TRBJ2-5 provide the parts outside the CDR3, is DGGITQSPKYLFRKEGQNVTLSCEQNLNHDAMYWYRQDPGQGLRLIYYSQIVNDFQKGDIAEGYSVSREKKESFPLTVTSAQKNPTAFYLCASSSGLAGETQYFGPGTRLLVL.

The chain is built from TRBV30 and TRBJ1-1, with unresolved D. The length of the CDR3 is 11 residues. Germline V gene data show CDR1 as GTSNPN and CDR2 as SVGIG (reference sequence). V lost 4 bases and J lost 5, with 8 bases in between. The CDR3 region has the DNA TGTGCCTGGAAGCCGGTTACTGAAGCTTTCTTT. Protein sequence: CAWKPVTEAFF.

The chain couples TRBV29-1 to TRBJ2-1; 10 bases match TRBD2. V lost 3 bases, J lost 5 bases, and 4 bases stayed unmatched. Germline CDR1 reads SQVTM; CDR2 reads ANQGSEA. This CDR3 comprises 14 residues. Written as DNA, the CDR3 is TGCAGCGTTGATACTAGCGGGATGAACAATGAGCAGTTCTTC. This codes for CSVDTSGMNNEQFF.

V usage is TRBV7-2 and J usage is TRBJ2-1, with 7 bases lining up with TRBD2. CDR1 SGHTA and CDR2 FQGNSA come from the germline V gene. V shed 6 bases and J 4 bases; nucleotides not matched to a gene: 9. The CDR3 runs to 15 residues. The CDR3: CASRMRDYAYNEQFF. The CDR3 coding sequence is TGTGCCAGCAGGATGCGGGACTACGCTTACAATGAGCAGTTCTTC.

For the CDR3, the DNA is TGTGCCAGTCGTAGACAGGAGACAGATACGCAGTATTTT. Protein sequence: CASRRQETDTQYF. The chain combines TRBV19 with TRBJ2-3; a possible D gene is TRBD1 (6 bases). V was cut by 8 bases and J by 3 bases, with 12 bases left in between. CDR1 and CDR2 (germline): LNHDA, SQIVND (reference sequence). This CDR3 comprises 13 residues.

This clone came up once. The chain combines TRBV5-4 with TRBJ2-2, with a weak D call TRBD1 (5 bases). Trimming pared 5 bases from V and 0 bases from J, leaving 11 bases between. The CDR3 extends over 15 amino acids. Germline CDR1 is SGHNT and CDR2 is YYREEE (reference sequence). CDR3 residues: CASRLTVANTGELFF. Written as DNA, the CDR3 is TGTGCCAGCAGGCTGACAGTCGCGAACACCGGGGAGCTGTTTTTT.

The chain joins TRBV6-6 to TRBJ1-5; D is undetermined. Deletions cut 5 bases from V and 8 bases from J, with 10 bases between. This CDR3 comprises 12 residues. The germline V gene has CDR1 MNHNY and CDR2 SVGAGI (reference sequence). Here the CDR3 reads CASSPDGKPQHF. CDR3 sequence (DNA): TGTGCCAGCAGTCCGGATGGGAAGCCCCAGCATTTT.

The chain links TRBV5-1 to TRBJ2-7, with D unclear. The CDR3 consists of 15 residues. Germline CDR1 and CDR2: SGHRS and YFSETQ. V was shortened by 1 base and J by 2 bases, with 13 bases between the two germline ends. Written as DNA, the CDR3 is TGCGCCAGCAGCTTGAGTGTGGCTTCCCCCTACGAGCAGTACTTC. This translates into CASSLSVASPYEQYF.

The V and J genes are TRBV7-8 and TRBJ1-5; D uncertain. Trimming took 5 bases from V and 0 from J, leaving 11 bases between them. CDR3 length: 15 amino acids. In germline, CDR1 is SGHVS, CDR2 FQNEAQ. CDR3 in DNA: TGTGCCAGCAGCCCCGGGCTTCTTAGCAATCAGCCCCAGCATTTT. It encodes CASSPGLLSNQPQHF.

CDR3: CASQREVTQYF. CDR3 DNA: TGTGCCAGCCAACGGGAGGTGACCCAGTACTTC. The chain carries TRBV6-6 and TRBJ2-5; 7 bases agree with TRBD2. This CDR3 has 11 residues. CDR1 is MNHNY, CDR2 SVGAGI, per germline (reference sequence). V trimming: 8 bases; J trimming: 7 bases; junction bases outside the gene matches: 4.